This T cell receptor beta chain stems from a study of metastatic and nonmetastatic thyroid tumors. Overall study context: A comparison of repertoires was made across blood and tumor or nodule tissue from malignant and benign thyroid patients.

Ahead of thyroid surgery, no patient had received treatment of any kind. As originally analysed: The authors used CDR3 differences across clinicopathological groups to build a distant-metastasis classifier for papillary thyroid cancer. TCRdb re-analyzed the PCR reads using MiXCR. The V and J calls and clone size are TCRdb's, not the authors'. The sample has tens of thousands of clones; 17% are singletons. V lost 0 bases to trimming and J lost 5 bases, with 4 bases between them. Germline CDR1 SGHTA, CDR2 FQGNSA. The CDR3 has 13 residues. Study findings and constraints: Reported TCR beta diversity, measured in blood and tumor, was significantly higher for malignant thyroid tumors than for benign nodules.

This clone was detected many times. Its antigen is unidentified. The clonotype comes from a female donor with papillary thyroid cancer or a benign thyroid nodule (not recorded which). Some clones in this sample may be carry-over from other donors' samples. The sample taken for sequencing was tumor tissue. The chain recombines TRBV7-2 with TRBJ2-2; no clear D gene. CDR3 protein: CASSLAWTGELFF. The CDR3, as DNA: TGTGCCAGCAGCTTAGCGTGGACCGGGGAGCTGTTTTTT.